This T cell receptor (beta chain) was recovered during a study of T cells in Graves' hyperthyroidism and ophthalmopathy (dated by TCRdb to the late 2010s). For context, the study as a whole: Peripheral blood was sampled at the time of initial diagnosis, prior to any treatment. TCR V-J signatures able to tell the groups apart were searched for in a discovery cohort of 90 to 100 patients, of whom more than 40 had Graves' ophthalmopathy and 55 to 65 had stable Graves' hyperthyroidism. The approximately 100 discovery patients were randomly split 7:3 into training and test sets. TCR Vbeta CDR3 sequencing of around 130 peripheral blood samples (over 40 ophthalmopathy, around 80 hyperthyroidism and roughly 17 progressor patients) is reported in the paper. In roughly six Graves' hyperthyroidism patients, the study also compared T-cell repertoires from thyroid tissue with T-cell repertoires from blood. Once sampling was done, hyperthyroidism patients were given methimazole at a starting dose of 30 mg daily, whereas ophthalmopathy patients were given high-dose intravenous methylprednisolone. An independent validation cohort of 18 to 20 hyperthyroidism patients and 15 or so patients who later progressed to ophthalmopathy tested prospective prediction of ophthalmopathy. Results and caveats for the whole study, not just this receptor: Sample size was not statistically predetermined, and investigators were not blinded to group allocation. In validation, the model predicted progression to ophthalmopathy with around 71% sensitivity and 72% to 75% specificity, a median of 6.5 months before onset. Most expanded thyroid clonotypes (frequency above 0.001) were also detected in blood, suggesting blood repertoires may reflect thyroid immune responses. Ophthalmopathy was separated from stable hyperthyroidism by a 13 V-J signature model, with approximately 90% sensitivity and 81% to 82% specificity obtained in cross-validation and 80%/75% obtained in testing.

CDR1 and CDR2 (SGDLS, YYNGEE) derive from the germline V gene. V sheds 0 bases and J sheds 0 bases, leaving 10 bases between their ends. From the cysteine up to the phenylalanine, the CDR3 has a length of 16 residues. The entry retains the CDR3 DNA only, 48 bases that are in frame from base 1. The TCR beta CDR3 regions were amplified from RNA transcripts. For the first round of RT-PCR on the TCR CDR3, the HTBI primer set was used together with the Qiagen OneStep RT-PCR kit. Libraries were constructed in a second round of multiplex PCR, after which size selection and purification were performed. The libraries were sequenced on an Illumina HiSeq2000 using paired-end 100 bp reads. As for the original processing: Raw data were processed with SOAPnuke, discarding reads with adapters, uncalled bases, mean Phred below 15, or no exact constant-primer or identifier match. High-quality paired reads were merged using COPE v1.2.5, and each unique nucleotide sequence was defined as a clonotype. MiTCR v1.1 was used to align the clonotypes against IMGT TRBV, TRBD and TRBJ reference segments. The analysis included only V-J combinations with a frequency above 0.0001, which together covered roughly 99% of the repertoires. A TCS score was defined as the ratio of F50 (clonal expansion) to E x V (chaos), with BLOSUM62-based TCRdist applied between CDR3 peptides within each V-J. Welch's t-statistics and random forest reduced around 510 V-J features to 13, which were used in a naive Bayes classifier (R e1071). TCRdb applied fastp at Q25 and MiXCR to the public reads, then kept only in-frame beta chains. CDR3 protein duplicates are merged, each entry listing the most common genes and DNA. It is TCRdb's table, rather than the study itself, that gives the V and J calls and clone size. This sample comprises approximately 570,000 distinct CDR3 sequences, approximately 20% of them detected only once. In total, the top ten clones hold roughly 44% of the sample.

This clonotype was counted only a few times. Its specific antigen is unknown. Base qualities are missing; no much larger clone stands one base away. Ophthalmopathy patients had moderately to severely active disease, Clinical Activity Score of at least 3, NOSPECS grade of at least 4, and duration under 3 months. Exclusion was applied to patients with uncontrolled infections, other autoimmune diseases, pregnancy or lactation. Clinical symptoms, serum thyroxine and TRAb, thyroid ultrasound, and orbital computed tomography formed the basis for the diagnoses. PBMCs were isolated from more than 9 ml of fresh peripheral blood by Ficoll-Paque density gradient centrifugation. Trizol reagent was used to extract total RNA, and RNA quality was then checked on an Agilent 2100 Bioanalyzer.

This TCR was sampled from a man in his forties with Graves' ophthalmopathy. The sample taken for sequencing was blood. Recombination connected TRBV9 to TRBJ2-1; the best D guess is TRBD2, with 6 bases matching. The DNA reads as follows: TGTGCCAGCAGCGTAGGTGGTAGCGGCTCCTACAATGAGCAGTTCTTC. This gives the protein CASSVGGSGSYNEQFF.